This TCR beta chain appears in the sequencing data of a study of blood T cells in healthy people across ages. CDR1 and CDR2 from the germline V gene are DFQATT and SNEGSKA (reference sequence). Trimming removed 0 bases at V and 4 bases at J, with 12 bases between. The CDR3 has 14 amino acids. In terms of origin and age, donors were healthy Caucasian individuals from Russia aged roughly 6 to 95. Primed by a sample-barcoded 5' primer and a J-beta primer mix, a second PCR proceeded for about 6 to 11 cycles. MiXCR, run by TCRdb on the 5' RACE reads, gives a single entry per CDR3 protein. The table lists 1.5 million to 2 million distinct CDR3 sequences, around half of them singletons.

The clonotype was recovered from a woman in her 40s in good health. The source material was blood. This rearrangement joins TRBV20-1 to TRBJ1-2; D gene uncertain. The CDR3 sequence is CSARDVRNSYGYTF. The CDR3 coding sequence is TGCAGTGCTAGAGATGTAAGGAACTCCTATGGCTACACCTTC.